The entry below describes one T cell receptor (beta chain). What it binds is not known. Researchers ran the PCR with 60 Vbeta and 13 Jbeta primers. Method: immunoSEQ multiplex PCR; TCRdb's copy keeps in-frame clones and lacks some. The profile covers fewer than 200,000 clones, with approximately 80% appearing a single time and roughly 2.6% taken by the ten largest. This entry belongs to a study of cytomegalovirus exposure and HLA in healthy donors. Study-wide results and limits: Usually a TCR sequence was rare, but some public TCRs were found in many donors. CMV serostatus alone was available as immune exposure information. The investigators catalogued 164 TCR beta chains as cytomegalovirus-associated.

From germline, CDR1 is LNHNV and CDR2 YYDKDF (reference sequence). The length of the CDR3 is 13 residues. With 1 base clipped from V and 6 bases from J, the junction kept 3 bases outside the gene matches. The sequence came from a woman aged 40-49 years in good health and CMV-seropositive. The V and J genes are TRBV15 and TRBJ2-7; 7 positions agree with TRBD2. The sequencing sample was made of PBMCs. The chain's CDR3 is CATSRGSGGEQYF. The CDR3, as DNA: TGTGCCACCAGCAGAGGATCGGGGGGCGAGCAGTACTTC. Complete variable domain (other parts from reference TRBV15 and TRBJ2-7): DAMVIQNPRYQVTQFGKPVTLSCSQTLNHNVMYWYQQKSSQAPKLLFHYYDKDFNNEADTPDNFQSRRPNTSFCFLDIRSPGLGDTAMYLCATSRGSGGEQYFGPGTRLTVT.